These T cell receptor beta chains were read from a single sample in a study of T cells in Graves' hyperthyroidism and ophthalmopathy. One entry per CDR3 protein, called by TCRdb with MiXCR from the multiplex PCR reads. The sample consists of some 250,000 distinct CDR3 sequences, approximately 14% of them appearing once. Sequencing was done on a sample of blood. Receptors were obtained from a woman aged 40 to 55 with Graves' hyperthyroidism that later progressed to Graves' ophthalmopathy. Both conserved end residues are part of each CDR3. The order of the fields is CDR3 DNA, CDR3 protein, V gene, D gene, clone size, J gene. D genes are given only for firm matches. Size values are once, few and many counts, or a class for expanded clones, and some rows have none.

DNA: TGTGCCAGCAGCTCCGGCGGAGGACTAGCTAACACCGGGGAGCTGTTTTTT; CDR3: CASSSGGGLANTGELFF; V: TRBV7-8; D: TRBD2; size: .; J: TRBJ2-2
DNA: TGTGCCAGCAGCGTAGGGATGCTGGAGACCCAGTACTTC; CDR3: CASSVGMLETQYF; V: TRBV9; D: .; size: many; J: TRBJ2-5
DNA: TGTGCCAGTAGTAGGCGGGACGGCAACTATGGCTACACCTTC; CDR3: CASSRRDGNYGYTF; V: TRBV19; D: .; size: .; J: TRBJ1-2
DNA: TGTGCCAGCAGTTCCGCTAGCGGGGGAAACAATGAGCAGTTCTTC; CDR3: CASSSASGGNNEQFF; V: TRBV12-3/TRBV12-4; D: TRBD2; size: .; J: TRBJ2-1
DNA: TGTGCCAGCAGTGCCCGGGTGCAAATAATTAGCACAGATACGCAGTATTTT; CDR3: CASSARVQIISTDTQYF; V: TRBV2; D: .; size: few; J: TRBJ2-3
DNA: TGTGCCAGCAGGGGACTAGCGGGAGTCGGCAATGAGCAGTTCTTC; CDR3: CASRGLAGVGNEQFF; V: TRBV28; D: TRBD2; size: many; J: TRBJ2-1
DNA: TGCGCCAGCAGCGTTTTGTCGGCAGGCACCTACGAGCAGTACTTC; CDR3: CASSVLSAGTYEQYF; V: TRBV4-1; D: .; size: few; J: TRBJ2-7
DNA: TGTGCCAGCACAAACCGGGAGCCCCAAGAGACCCAGTACTTC; CDR3: CASTNREPQETQYF; V: TRBV6-2/TRBV6-3; D: .; size: many; J: TRBJ2-5
DNA: TGTGCCAGCAGCTTTACTAGCGGTCGCGGCCCCCAGTACTTC; CDR3: CASSFTSGRGPQYF; V: TRBV7-2; D: TRBD2; size: .; J: TRBJ2-5
DNA: TGTGCCAGCAGCGTTTTCGAGGTCTCCTACAATGAGCAGTTCTTC; CDR3: CASSVFEVSYNEQFF; V: TRBV9; D: .; size: few; J: TRBJ2-1
DNA: TGTGCCAGCAGTCATCAGGGGCACCAAGAGACCCAGTACTTC; CDR3: CASSHQGHQETQYF; V: TRBV7-9; D: .; size: many; J: TRBJ2-5
DNA: TGTGCCAGTAGTATATGGGACAGCTCCTATAATTCACCCCTCCACTTT; CDR3: CASSIWDSSYNSPLHF; V: TRBV19; D: TRBD1; size: .; J: TRBJ1-6
DNA: TGCAGTGCTAGTGATGTTCAAAACATTCAGTACTTC; CDR3: CSASDVQNIQYF; V: TRBV20-1; D: .; size: many; J: TRBJ2-4
DNA: TGTGCCAGCTCATCCGGCAGGCAGAGGTACGAGCAGTACTTC; CDR3: CASSSGRQRYEQYF; V: TRBV6-1; D: .; size: .; J: TRBJ2-7
DNA: TGTGCCAGCAGCGTAGAGGGAGATGAAAAACTGTTTTTT; CDR3: CASSVEGDEKLFF; V: TRBV9; D: .; size: many; J: TRBJ1-4
DNA: TGTGCCAGCAGTTTCCCGCCCGGGACTAGCGGGAGAGATACGCAGTATTTT; CDR3: CASSFPPGTSGRDTQYF; V: TRBV6-1; D: TRBD2; size: many; J: TRBJ2-3
DNA: TGCAGTGCTACTAGAGGAGACACTTACACCGGGGAGCTGTTTTTT; CDR3: CSATRGDTYTGELFF; V: TRBV20-1; D: .; size: few; J: TRBJ2-2
DNA: TGTGCCAGCAGTTACAGCCGGGAGGGGAACACCGGGGAGCTGTTTTTT; CDR3: CASSYSREGNTGELFF; V: TRBV6-5; D: TRBD2; size: many; J: TRBJ2-2
DNA: TGTGCCAGCAGCTCAAACTGGTGGGGGAGCACAGATACGCAGTATTTT; CDR3: CASSSNWWGSTDTQYF; V: TRBV7-8; D: .; size: many; J: TRBJ2-3
DNA: TGTGCCAGTAGTACCAGCCTAACTAGCGGAGATACGCAGTATTTT; CDR3: CASSTSLTSGDTQYF; V: TRBV19; D: TRBD2; size: many; J: TRBJ2-3
DNA: TGCAGTGCTTCCCCCAGTCAAGAGACCCAGTACTTC; CDR3: CSASPSQETQYF; V: TRBV20-1; D: .; size: many; J: TRBJ2-5
DNA: TGTGCCAGCTACGGGACAGGGACTCGAGAGACCCAGTACTTC; CDR3: CASYGTGTRETQYF; V: TRBV6-1; D: TRBD1; size: few; J: TRBJ2-5
DNA: TGTGCCAGCGAGATGTCCGGGACAGGGGCCAATGAGCAGTTCTTC; CDR3: CASEMSGTGANEQFF; V: TRBV27; D: TRBD1; size: many; J: TRBJ2-1
DNA: TGTGCCACCAGCAGTATATGGAATGAGCAGTTCTTC; CDR3: CATSSIWNEQFF; V: TRBV15; D: .; size: few; J: TRBJ2-1
DNA: TGTGCCAGCACCACCGGGGGGGGACTAGCGACAGATACGCAGTATTTT; CDR3: CASTTGGGLATDTQYF; V: TRBV6-1; D: TRBD2; size: .; J: TRBJ2-3
DNA: TGTGCCAGCAGTGAACGCGAGGGGGTCGGAGAGACCCAGTACTTC; CDR3: CASSEREGVGETQYF; V: TRBV6-1; D: .; size: many; J: TRBJ2-5
DNA: TGTGCCAGCAGTTTAGCGCGCCGGGACACCGGTCTGGGCTACACCTTC; CDR3: CASSLARRDTGLGYTF; V: TRBV12-3/TRBV12-4; D: .; size: many; J: TRBJ1-2
DNA: TGCGCCAGCAGCTTGGGACAGGGGAAGGGCGAGCAGTACTTC; CDR3: CASSLGQGKGEQYF; V: TRBV5-1; D: TRBD1; size: many; J: TRBJ2-7
DNA: TGCGCCAGCAGCCAAGTCGGGAGTTCCTACAATGAGCAGTTCTTC; CDR3: CASSQVGSSYNEQFF; V: TRBV4-1; D: .; size: .; J: TRBJ2-1
DNA: TGTGCCAGCAGTTTCGCGACAGGGGCCTACGAGCAGTACTTC; CDR3: CASSFATGAYEQYF; V: TRBV27; D: TRBD1; size: many; J: TRBJ2-7
DNA: TGTGCCATCAGTGAGCCTTGGGGGGGCGGGAGTATCTATGAGCAGTTCTTC; CDR3: CAISEPWGGGSIYEQFF; V: TRBV10-3; D: .; size: many; J: TRBJ2-1
DNA: TGCGCCAGCAGTGAGTCGGCCCGGGCTATTGGAGCTTTCTTT; CDR3: CASSESARAIGAFF; V: TRBV10-1; D: .; size: once; J: TRBJ1-1
DNA: TGTGCCACCAGTGACCCACCTTCCCGACAGGGTCGAGTTGGCTACACCTTC; CDR3: CATSDPPSRQGRVGYTF; V: TRBV24-1; D: TRBD1; size: .; J: TRBJ1-2
DNA: TGCAGCGTCGCAGGGTTCACAGATACGCAGTATTTT; CDR3: CSVAGFTDTQYF; V: TRBV29-1; D: .; size: many; J: TRBJ2-3
DNA: TGTGCCAGCAGCCCATTGACTAGCGGGAGGGCCGGGGAGCAGTTCTTC; CDR3: CASSPLTSGRAGEQFF; V: TRBV7-8; D: TRBD2; size: many; J: TRBJ2-1
DNA: TGTGCCAGCAGTTACGCGGACAGGACGGAGACCCAGTACTTC; CDR3: CASSYADRTETQYF; V: TRBV6-1; D: TRBD1; size: many; J: TRBJ2-5
DNA: TGTGCCTGGGGATGGGGGGAGCAGTTCTTC; CDR3: CAWGWGEQFF; V: TRBV30; D: .; size: many; J: TRBJ2-1
DNA: TGTGCCAGCAGCTTAGCGCTAAGGACAGATAACTACGAGCAGTACTTC; CDR3: CASSLALRTDNYEQYF; V: TRBV7-8; D: .; size: many; J: TRBJ2-7
DNA: TGCAGTGCTGGGGCGGGGGCCGGGCAGCCCCAGCATTTT; CDR3: CSAGAGAGQPQHF; V: TRBV20-1; D: .; size: many; J: TRBJ1-5
DNA: TGTGCCAGCAGACCCGGGACAGGGGGCGACTCGGAGACCCAGTACTTC; CDR3: CASRPGTGGDSETQYF; V: TRBV2; D: TRBD1; size: .; J: TRBJ2-5
DNA: TGTGCCAGTAGTATTCTTCCCCCGCTCCCAGATACGCAGTATTTT; CDR3: CASSILPPLPDTQYF; V: TRBV19; D: .; size: many; J: TRBJ2-3
DNA: TGTGCCAGCGGCGGACAGGTGGTCCACGAGCAGTACTTC; CDR3: CASGGQVVHEQYF; V: TRBV6-1; D: TRBD1; size: few; J: TRBJ2-7
DNA: TGTGCCAGCAACCTAAGAGGCGGCGGAGGTTATAATTCACCCCTCCACTTT; CDR3: CASNLRGGGGYNSPLHF; V: TRBV12-3/TRBV12-4; D: .; size: many; J: TRBJ1-6
DNA: TGTGCCAGCAGGAGTAGCGGAATCTACGAGCAGTACTTC; CDR3: CASRSSGIYEQYF; V: TRBV25-1; D: .; size: many; J: TRBJ2-7
DNA: TGCGCCAGCAGCCAAGATCGTGCCAGCGCGAGCTCCTACAATGAGCAGTTCTTC; CDR3: CASSQDRASASSYNEQFF; V: TRBV4-1; D: .; size: many; J: TRBJ2-1
DNA: TGTGCCAGCTACGGGGCCCGGGGGGGAACTGAAGCTTTCTTT; CDR3: CASYGARGGTEAFF; V: TRBV18; D: .; size: few; J: TRBJ1-1
DNA: TGTGCCAGCAGTGTTACCACCACACGGGAGACCCAGTACTTC; CDR3: CASSVTTTRETQYF; V: TRBV6-1; D: .; size: many; J: TRBJ2-5
DNA: TGTGCCAGCAGTCTCTCTAGCGGGAGCTATGAGCAGTTCTTC; CDR3: CASSLSSGSYEQFF; V: TRBV5-4; D: TRBD2; size: .; J: TRBJ2-1
DNA: TGCAGTGCGGGACTAGCGGGCTCCTACAATGAGCAGTTCTTC; CDR3: CSAGLAGSYNEQFF; V: TRBV20-1; D: TRBD2; size: many; J: TRBJ2-1
DNA: TGTGCCAGCAGTTTTGGGCCTCGTAATGAAAAACTGTTTTTT; CDR3: CASSFGPRNEKLFF; V: TRBV28; D: .; size: many; J: TRBJ1-4
DNA: TGTGCCATCAGGGGTTCGTTGGAGACCCAGTACTTC; CDR3: CAIRGSLETQYF; V: TRBV10-3; D: .; size: many; J: TRBJ2-5
DNA: TGTGCCACCCAGTTCACTGAAGCTTTCTTT; CDR3: CATQFTEAFF; V: TRBV11-2; D: .; size: .; J: TRBJ1-1
DNA: TGTGCCAGCGAATGGGGACAGACCTCGGGCTACACCTTC; CDR3: CASEWGQTSGYTF; V: TRBV28; D: TRBD1; size: .; J: TRBJ1-2
DNA: TGTGCCAGCAGGAAGACAGGGGGGAATTCACCCCTCCACTTT; CDR3: CASRKTGGNSPLHF; V: TRBV11-2; D: TRBD1; size: many; J: TRBJ1-6
DNA: TGTGCCCTTAAGAGCGCTAACACCGGGGAGCTGTTTTTT; CDR3: CALKSANTGELFF; V: TRBV6-1; D: .; size: many; J: TRBJ2-2